These 10 T cell receptor beta chains came from one sample sequenced in a study of shared clonotypes between healthy human individuals (dated by TCRdb to 2019 to 2021). The protocol used for the library was the immunoSEQ multiplex PCR assay. This immuneACCESS table, as held by TCRdb, lists in-frame sequences with V and J called but not all clones. Of the missing ones, under half trace to an unresolved V gene in checked studies; the others have no known cause. The sample profile shows hundreds of thousands of clones; 95% to 97% of them were found once. The ten largest clones represent approximately 0.06% of the sample. Material for sequencing was naive CD4+ T cells sorted from blood. The cell subset or site label on this specimen signifies: CD45RA+ positively selected. The source is a woman aged 25-40 years in good health.

This clone was counted a single time. The chain uses TRBV19 and TRBJ2-7; TRBD1 is a possible D gene (5 bases). In germline, CDR1 is LNHDA, CDR2 SQIVND (reference sequence). V dropped 1 base and J dropped 0 bases, with 13 bases sitting between them. The CDR3 has 16 amino acids. CDR3 protein: CASSIGQNRNSYEQYF. DNA for the CDR3: TGTGCCAGTAGTATAGGCCAGAACAGGAACTCCTACGAGCAGTACTTC.

The chain joins TRBV28 to TRBJ2-3; D is perhaps TRBD2 (5 bases). The CDR3 is made up of 17 amino acids. Germline loops: CDR1 MDHEN, CDR2 SYDVKM. The V end was cut by 2 bases, the J end by 0 bases, with 15 bases between. CDR3 sequence: CASSLEGVVRSTDTQYF. DNA of the CDR3: TGTGCCAGCAGTTTAGAGGGAGTGGTACGGAGCACAGATACGCAGTATTTT.

The rearrangement links TRBV27 to TRBJ1-1; D is unclear. Germline CDR1 is MNHEY and CDR2 is SMNVEV (reference sequence). The ends were cut back, 3 bases at V and 1 base at J, with 15 bases in the middle. There are 16 residues in the CDR3. CDR3 protein: CASSLRFIRGNTEAFF. The DNA for the CDR3 is TGTGCCAGCAGTTTGAGATTTATTCGGGGGAACACTGAAGCTTTCTTT.

V usage is TRBV9 and J usage is TRBJ2-7; D is possibly TRBD1 (6 bases). The length of the CDR3 is 13 residues. Trimming removed 0 bases from V and 5 bases from J, with 9 bases in between. Per the germline V gene, CDR1 is SGDLS and CDR2 is YYNGEE. The CDR3: CASSVEQGNEQYF. In DNA, the CDR3 is TGTGCCAGCAGCGTAGAGCAGGGGAACGAGCAGTACTTC.

The chain links TRBV13 to TRBJ2-6; 7 bases match TRBD1. Germline CDR1 is PRHDT and CDR2 is FYEKMQ (reference sequence). This CDR3 is built from 18 residues. V trimming: 5 bases; J trimming: 2 bases; junction bases outside the gene matches: 12. CDR3 bases: TGTGCCAGCAGCCCCTCGACAGGGTCTCTTCCTGGGGCCAACGTCCTGACTTTC. Amino acids: CASSPSTGSLPGANVLTF.

The chain links TRBV7-8 to TRBJ1-4; 9 bases match TRBD1. Germline lookup yields CDR1 SGHVS and CDR2 FQNEAQ. This CDR3 is 16 amino acids long. With 3 bases clipped from V and 7 bases from J, the junction kept 9 bases outside the gene matches. CDR3 residues: CASSFGGTGKSEKLFF. The CDR3 bases are TGTGCCAGCAGCTTCGGCGGGACAGGGAAGAGTGAAAAACTGTTTTTT. The full variable domain, with the rest looked up from reference TRBV7-8 and TRBJ1-4, is GAGVSQSPRYKVAKRGQDVALRCDPISGHVSLFWYQQALGQGPEFLTYFQNEAQLDKSGLPSDRFFAERPEGSVSTLKIQRTQQEDSAVYLCASSFGGTGKSEKLFFGSGTQLSVL.

The chain combines TRBV6-5 with TRBJ1-1; 7 bases are shared with TRBD1. CDR1 MNHEY and CDR2 SVGAGI come from the germline V gene. V trimming: 7 bases; J trimming: 4 bases; junction bases outside the gene matches: 9. This CDR3 has 14 amino acids. CDR3 sequence: CASNIDRDRTEAFF. Written as DNA, the CDR3 is TGTGCCAGCAATATCGACAGGGATCGCACTGAAGCTTTCTTT.

The chain is built from TRBV28 and TRBJ1-6; 7 bases agree with TRBD1. This CDR3 comprises 14 residues. Germline CDR1 MDHEN, CDR2 SYDVKM. Trimming took 5 bases from V and 7 from J; bases not matched to a gene: 5. CDR3 DNA: TGTGCCAGCAGTCAGGCAGGGGGGAATTCACCCCTCCACTTT. It is translated as CASSQAGGNSPLHF.

The J gene is TRBJ2-1, the V gene TRBV10-1, with D perhaps assigned TRBD1 or TRBD2 (6 bases each). CDR1 is WNHNN, CDR2 SYGVQD, per germline (reference sequence). This CDR3 has 17 residues. V shed 0 bases and J shed 6 bases, with 18 bases lying between them. The CDR3: CASSESRSGVRGNEQFF. DNA of the CDR3: TGCGCCAGCAGTGAGTCGAGATCGGGGGTCAGGGGCAATGAGCAGTTCTTC.

As DNA, the CDR3 is TGTGCCAGCAGCTTAGTGCCTCGGGGTAGCGGGAGTTTCTACAATGAGCAGTTCTTC. Translating gives CASSLVPRGSGSFYNEQFF. The chain is built from TRBV11-3 and TRBJ2-1; 9 bases fit TRBD2. Germline CDR1 and CDR2: SGHNT and YENEEA. V was clipped by 1 base and J by 3 bases; unmatched bases: 13. The CDR3 extends over 19 amino acids.